The T cell receptor (beta chain) under discussion was sequenced for a study of T cells in Graves' hyperthyroidism and ophthalmopathy. Criteria for exclusion of patients were uncontrolled infection, other autoimmune disease, pregnancy or lactation. Every diagnosis used clinical symptoms, serum thyroxine and TRAb, thyroid ultrasound and orbital computed tomography. Extraction of PBMCs used roughly 9.4 ml of fresh peripheral blood. The investigators amplified TCR beta CDR3 regions from RNA transcripts. Carried out on the TCR CDR3, a first-round RT-PCR used the HTBI primer set. TCRdb re-called the multiplex PCR reads through MiXCR, storing one row per CDR3 protein. The sample yields around 690,000 distinct CDR3 sequences, around 15% seen once. From germline, CDR1 is KGHDR and CDR2 SFDVKD. Deletions cut 2 bases from V and 1 base from J, with 10 bases between. The CDR3 consists of 15 residues.

The sequenced sample consisted of blood. The gene calls are TRBV24-1 and TRBJ1-2; D is ambiguous. This TCR came from a man in his forties or fifties with Graves' hyperthyroidism. Here the CDR3 DNA reads TGTGCCACCAGTGATTCCCGGCGAGTTAACTATGGCTACACCTTC. It encodes CATSDSRRVNYGYTF.